This passage covers 26 T cell receptor beta chains from one sample sequenced in a study of PD-1 blockade in classical Hodgkin lymphoma (dated by TCRdb to the early 2020s). The method was the immunoSEQ multiplex PCR assay. TCRdb stores this immuneACCESS table with in-frame sequences only. Part of the clones is absent; in the studies checked, under half of the shortfall reflects unresolved V genes, and no reason is known for the rest. Recorded for this sample are tens of thousands of clones; 85% of them occurred a single time. The ten largest clonotypes hold about 2.2% of the sample. The time point label here, explained by the study, means: cycle 1 day 1 (C1D1), immediately before nivolumab initiation. Every trial patient had relapsed following autologous stem cell transplantation, and prior brentuximab vedotin exposure was what differed among cohorts A, B and C. Using a Miltenyi CD4+ T cell isolation kit, CD4+ T cells were purified from thawed PBMCs through magnetic negative selection.

The sequencing used CD4+ T cells from blood, collected at baseline. The receptors shown here come from a human donor with classical Hodgkin lymphoma.

The chain joins TRBV11-1 to TRBJ2-7; 11 bases line up with TRBD2. V trimming: 4 bases; J trimming: 3 bases; junction bases outside the gene matches: 5. The CDR3 is made up of 15 amino acids. The germline V gene encodes CDR1 SGHAT and CDR2 FQDESV (reference sequence). CDR3 sequence: CASSSGTSGYYEQYF. CDR3 sequence (DNA): TGTGCCAGCAGCTCCGGGACTAGCGGCTACTACGAGCAGTACTTC.

This clone was seen once. The rearrangement links TRBV5-1 to TRBJ2-5; D remains ambiguous. Germline V lookup: CDR1 SGHRS, CDR2 YFSETQ. V lost 4 bases and J lost 4, with 14 bases in between. The CDR3 sequence is 14 residues long. CDR3 in amino acids: CASSTIDVGETQYF. The DNA for the CDR3 is TGCGCCAGCAGCACAATAGACGTAGGAGAGACCCAGTACTTC. The full variable domain, rest sourced from reference TRBV5-1 and TRBJ2-5, is KAGVTQTPRYLIKTRGQQVTLSCSPISGHRSVSWYQQTPGQGLQFLFEYFSETQRNKGNFPGRFSGRQFSNSRSEMNVSTLELGDSALYLCASSTIDVGETQYFGPGTRLLVL.

This clone showed up just a few times. The chain employs TRBV27 and TRBJ2-6; D not certain. CDR3 length: 14 amino acids. Germline V gene data show CDR1 as MNHEY and CDR2 as SMNVEV (reference sequence). The ends were cut back, 8 bases at V and 2 bases at J, with 10 bases in the middle. DNA of the CDR3: TGTGCCAGCGGCTGGATCACTGGGGCCAACGTCCTGACTTTC. Translating gives CASGWITGANVLTF. The variable domain in full, with the rest retrieved from reference TRBV27 and TRBJ2-6, is EAQVTQNPRYLITVTGKKLTVTCSQNMNHEYMSWYRQDPGLGLRQIYYSMNVEVTDKGDVPEGYKVSRKEKRNFPLILESPSPNQTSLYFCASGWITGANVLTFGAGSRLTVL.

The gene calls are TRBV27 and TRBJ2-7; TRBD1 might be the D (5 bases). V was trimmed by 6 bases and J by 4 bases, leaving 19 bases between them. The germline gives CDR1 MNHEY, CDR2 SMNVEV (reference sequence). There are 15 residues in the CDR3. The CDR3 here is CASSWGPDLPYEQYF. The CDR3 nucleotides are TGTGCCAGCAGCTGGGGCCCGGACCTTCCTTACGAGCAGTACTTC.

This clone came up once. The chain carries TRBV7-2 and TRBJ2-5, with 7 bases fitting TRBD2. This CDR3 has 16 residues. The V gene end was trimmed by 0 bases and the J gene end by 5 bases; junction bases not matched to a gene: 9. Looked up from germline, CDR1 is SGHTA and CDR2 is FQGNSA. The DNA of the CDR3 is TGTGCCAGCAGCTTAGCGGCGGGAGTTGCCTTTGAGACCCAGTACTTC. Translated: CASSLAAGVAFETQYF. Full variable domain (rest looked up from reference TRBV7-2 and TRBJ2-5): GAGVSQSPSNKVTEKGKDVELRCDPISGHTALYWYRQSLGQGLEFLIYFQGNSAPDKSGLPSDRFSAERTGGSVSTLTIQRTQQEDSAVYLCASSLAAGVAFETQYFGPGTRLLVL.

The chain couples TRBV2 to TRBJ2-3; 8 bases line up with TRBD1. CDR1 and CDR2 from the germline V gene are SNHLY and FYNNEI. The CDR3 runs 15 residues. The V and J ends lost 7 bases and 1 base, in that order; junction bases with no gene match: 7. The CDR3 DNA reads as TGTGCCAGCACCAAGACAGGGGCGGGCACAGATACGCAGTATTTT. This encodes CASTKTGAGTDTQYF. Supplemented by reference TRBV2 and TRBJ2-3, the full variable domain reads EPEVTQTPSHQVTQMGQEVILRCVPISNHLYFYWYRQILGQKVEFLVSFYNNEISEKSEIFDDQFSVERPDGSNFTLKIRSTKLEDSAMYFCASTKTGAGTDTQYFGPGTRLTVL.

The CDR3 protein is CASSLRGRGAYEQYF. The CDR3 DNA sequence: TGTGCCAGCAGTTTGAGGGGCCGCGGGGCCTACGAGCAGTACTTC. This chain connects TRBV27 to TRBJ2-7, with a tentative D call TRBD2 (6 bases). V was pared by 3 bases and J by 2 bases, with 14 bases between. Germline V lookup: CDR1 MNHEY, CDR2 SMNVEV (reference sequence). CDR3 length: 15 amino acids.

CDR3 bases: TGTGCCAGCAGCCGAGACTGGAATGGCTACACCTTC. Residues: CASSRDWNGYTF. V usage is TRBV6-5 and J usage is TRBJ1-2; D is undetermined. This CDR3 has 12 amino acids. From germline, CDR1 is MNHEY and CDR2 SVGAGI. V dropped 6 bases and J dropped 6 bases, with 11 bases sitting between them.

This chain joins TRBV10-3 and TRBJ1-1; D gene uncertain. The CDR3 totals 13 residues. Trimming took 6 bases from V and 1 from J, leaving 9 bases between them. Germline loops: CDR1 ENHRY, CDR2 SYGVKD. This CDR3 reads CAIRPMGNTEAFF. For the CDR3, the DNA is TGTGCCATCAGGCCGATGGGGAACACTGAAGCTTTCTTT.

The V call is TRBV19, the J call TRBJ2-3; TRBD2 matches 8 bases. In germline, CDR1 is LNHDA, CDR2 SQIVND (reference sequence). The CDR3 loop spans 15 amino acids. V dropped 3 bases and J dropped 3; count of bases not matched to a gene: 5. The CDR3 DNA reads as TGTGCCAGTAGTATCGGGGGGGGTTCGACAGATACGCAGTATTTT. This translates into CASSIGGGSTDTQYF. The whole variable domain, filled in from reference TRBV19 and TRBJ2-3, reads DGGITQSPKYLFRKEGQNVTLSCEQNLNHDAMYWYRQDPGQGLRLIYYSQIVNDFQKGDIAEGYSVSREKKESFPLTVTSAQKNPTAFYLCASSIGGGSTDTQYFGPGTRLTVL.

The chain couples TRBV30 to TRBJ1-4; a weak D match, TRBD1 (5 bases). V gave up 0 bases and J gave up 7 bases, with 9 bases separating them. This CDR3 is 13 amino acids long. Germline V gives CDR1 GTSNPN, CDR2 SVGIG (reference sequence). In DNA, the CDR3 is TGTGCCTGGAGTGTAGGCGGGGGTGAAAAACTGTTTTTT. Translation: CAWSVGGGEKLFF. Together with reference TRBV30 and TRBJ1-4, the CDR3 gives the full variable domain: SQTIHQWPATLVQPVGSPLSLECTVEGTSNPNLYWYRQAAGRGLQLLFYSVGIGQISSEVPQNLSASRPQDRQFILSSKKLLLSDSGFYLCAWSVGGGEKLFFGSGTQLSVL.

In this sample, this clone turned up once. The chain has TRBV7-8 and TRBJ1-1; no firm D call. The CDR3 extends over 15 amino acids. The germline V gene encodes CDR1 SGHVS and CDR2 FQNEAQ. Trimming removed 4 bases from V and 3 bases from J, with 15 bases in between. The DNA for the CDR3 is TGTGCCAGCAGCTCATTGCCCCGGACGGACACTGAAGCTTTCTTT. It is translated as CASSSLPRTDTEAFF.

This chain links TRBV7-2 with TRBJ1-2; 9 nucleotides align to TRBD1. The V gene end was trimmed by 5 bases and the J gene end by 4 bases; junction bases not matched to a gene: 2. The CDR3 is 13 residues long. CDR1 and CDR2 from the germline V gene are SGHTA and FQGNSA. CDR3 loop: CASSTGQGYGYTF. The CDR3, as DNA: TGTGCCAGCAGCACGGGACAGGGCTATGGCTACACCTTC.

This chain uses TRBV11-3 with TRBJ2-1, with 9 bases lining up with TRBD2. The germline V gene has CDR1 SGHNT and CDR2 YENEEA. The V gene end was trimmed by 1 base and the J gene end by 4 bases; junction bases not matched to a gene: 5. This CDR3 is 16 amino acids long. CDR3 DNA: TGTGCCAGCAGCTTAGGGACTAGCGTCATTTACAATGAGCAGTTCTTC. Translation gives CASSLGTSVIYNEQFF.

The chain has TRBV5-4 and TRBJ2-7; the D gene could be TRBD1 or TRBD2 (5 bases each). This CDR3 region has 11 residues. V was clipped by 3 bases and J by 12 bases, with 13 bases between them. Germline loops: CDR1 SGHNT, CDR2 YYREEE (reference sequence). The CDR3 coding sequence is TGTGCCAGCAGCTCGGGACCACGGCTGTACTTC. It is translated as CASSSGPRLYF.

The CDR3 DNA reads TGTGCCTGGAGTGGAGGTCTGTCGGACTCCAGGACCTTC. Residues: CAWSGGLSDSRTF. The gene calls are TRBV30 and TRBJ1-2, with D hard to call. CDR1 and CDR2 (germline): GTSNPN, SVGIG (reference sequence). V gave up 1 base and J gave up 14 bases, with 20 bases separating them. The CDR3 is 13 residues long.

The chain carries TRBV28 and TRBJ2-6; D is perhaps TRBD2 (8 bases). The CDR3 runs 16 residues. The ends were cut back, 10 bases at V and 2 bases at J, with 18 bases in the middle. CDR1 and CDR2 (germline): MDHEN, SYDVKM. This CDR3 is CATRGGDRAGANVLTF. In DNA form, the CDR3 reads TGTGCCACTCGGGGGGGTGACAGGGCTGGGGCCAACGTCCTGACTTTC.

The chain uses TRBV7-2 and TRBJ1-5; 7 bases agree with TRBD1. CDR1 and CDR2 (germline): SGHTA, FQGNSA. Trimming at V came to 0 bases and at J to 7 bases, leaving 9 bases not matched to a gene. CDR3 length: 16 residues. This CDR3 is CASSLALTTGNQPQHF. CDR3 nucleotides: TGTGCCAGCAGCTTAGCGCTTACGACAGGGAACCAGCCCCAGCATTTT.

For the CDR3, the DNA is TGTGCCAGCTCACCCCCCGATAGACTCTACAGCAATGAGCAGTTCTTC. This encodes CASSPPDRLYSNEQFF. The genes are TRBV18 and TRBJ2-1; D remains ambiguous. V shed 3 bases and J shed 6 bases, with 18 bases lying between them. The CDR3 contains 16 residues. Germline CDR1 and CDR2: KGHSH and LQKENI.

The J gene is TRBJ2-1, the V gene TRBV9, with 9 bases aligning to TRBD2. The CDR3 is 15 residues long. The germline V gene has CDR1 SGDLS and CDR2 YYNGEE. With 3 bases clipped from V and 1 base from J, the junction kept 2 bases outside the gene matches. As DNA, the CDR3 is TGTGCCAGCAGCGCGCTAGCGGGATCCTACAATGAGCAGTTCTTC. Residues: CASSALAGSYNEQFF.

The chain carries TRBV18 and TRBJ2-3; D is undetermined. V was trimmed by 4 bases and J by 0 bases, leaving 2 bases between them. The CDR3 has 12 amino acids. In germline, CDR1 is KGHSH, CDR2 LQKENI. Written as DNA, the CDR3 is TGTGCCAGCTCACGGAGCACAGATACGCAGTATTTT. Its protein is CASSRSTDTQYF.

The chain employs TRBV6-5 and TRBJ1-2; D unresolved. V was clipped by 8 bases and J by 1 base, with 14 bases between them. Germline CDR1 and CDR2: MNHEY and SVGAGI. This CDR3 is 14 amino acids long. CDR3 nucleotide sequence: TGTGCCAGCTCCCTAACAGAACGTAACTATGGCTACACCTTC. Protein sequence: CASSLTERNYGYTF.

J is TRBJ2-1 and V is TRBV5-8, with TRBD1 as a possible D gene (6 bases). Per the germline V gene, CDR1 is SGHTS and CDR2 is YDEGEE. Trimming shortened V by 4 bases and J by 4 bases, and 15 bases separated the two germline ends. The CDR3 consists of 15 residues. CDR3 in amino acids: CASSLRGNVYNEQFF. The CDR3 region has the DNA TGTGCCAGCAGCCTCAGGGGTAATGTATACAATGAGCAGTTCTTC.

In DNA, the CDR3 is TGCGCCAGCAGCCAAGTTATGGGCTTCTCTGGAAACACCATATATTTT. It yields the protein CASSQVMGFSGNTIYF. The chain uses TRBV4-3 and TRBJ1-3, with no clear D. With 1 base removed from V and 0 bases from J, the gap between germline ends came to 10 bases. CDR1 is LGHNA, CDR2 YSLEER, per germline. The CDR3 runs 16 residues.

V gene TRBV21-1 combines with J gene TRBJ2-7; the table's D call, TRBD2, was not checked against the DNA. TRBV21-1 constitutes a pseudogene. The CDR3 consists of 13 residues. The CDR3 DNA reads as TGTGCCAGCAGCCCAAGGACTGAGTACGAGCAGTACTTC. Translated, it gives CASSPRTEYEQYF.

The chain joins TRBV29-1 to TRBJ2-3, with D uncertain. The CDR3 totals 11 residues. The germline V and J ends were trimmed by 5 bases and 6 bases, with 9 bases remaining between them. Germline-derived CDR1 and CDR2 are SQVTM and ANQGSEA. In DNA, the CDR3 is TGCAGCGTTTTTAGTGGTGATACGCAGTATTTT. Its translation: CSVFSGDTQYF.